The 31 T cell receptor beta chains reported below all come from one sample, sequenced in a study of identical twins. TCRdb analysed the 5' RACE reads with MiXCR anew, one entry per CDR3 protein. The sample has about 730,000 distinct CDR3 sequences, 21% seen once; the top ten hold over 4%. In addition, the sample was reused for a study of T cells expressing NK-cell markers.

The source material was PBMCs. The receptors originated from a young woman in good health.

This clonotype was detected a few times. The chain employs TRBV5-5 and TRBJ1-5; D unresolved. This CDR3 comprises 17 residues. Trimming pared 3 bases from V and 0 bases from J, leaving 16 bases between. CDR1 is SGHKS and CDR2 is YYEKEE in the germline V gene (reference sequence). Here the CDR3 reads CASSSYLVGDSNQPQHF. The DNA for the CDR3 is TGTGCCAGCAGCTCGTACCTAGTTGGAGATAGCAATCAGCCCCAGCATTTT.

The gene calls are TRBV11-3 and TRBJ1-6, with D possibly matching TRBD1 (6 bases). V lost 4 bases to trimming and J lost 6 bases, with 10 bases between them. Per the germline V gene, CDR1 is SGHNT and CDR2 is YENEEA. The CDR3 sequence is 14 residues long. CDR3 DNA: TGTGCCAGCAGCTCAGGGGTGGCTAATTCACCCCTCCACTTT. As protein: CASSSGVANSPLHF.

There are a few counts of this clonotype. The chain combines TRBV14 with TRBJ1-2, with D maybe TRBD1 (6 bases). Germline V gene data show CDR1 as SGHDN and CDR2 as FVKESK. Trimming cost V 0 bases and J 7 bases, with 15 bases left between them. The length of the CDR3 is 15 residues. The CDR3 spells CASSQDPGEESGYTF. CDR3 sequence (DNA): TGTGCCAGCAGCCAAGATCCAGGGGAGGAGAGTGGCTACACCTTC.

This chain uses TRBV21-1 with TRBJ2-7; no check of the table's D call, TRBD2, against the DNA was made. TRBV21-1 corresponds to a pseudogene. CDR3 length: 16 residues. This chain's CDR3 is CASSKAGPTTRDEQYF. The CDR3 bases are TGTGCCAGCAGCAAAGCAGGACCCACGACCCGCGACGAGCAGTACTTC.

V gene TRBV27 combines with J gene TRBJ2-1, with TRBD2 as a possible D gene (5 bases). The ends were cut back, 0 bases at V and 8 bases at J, with 14 bases in the middle. The CDR3 sequence is 15 residues long. CDR1 and CDR2 from the germline V gene are MNHEY and SMNVEV (reference sequence). CDR3 sequence reads: CASSLSATIFYEQFF. The CDR3 region has the DNA TGTGCCAGCAGTTTATCGGCGACTATCTTTTATGAGCAGTTCTTC.

The gene calls are TRBV7-3 and TRBJ1-6; no reliable D call. In germline, CDR1 is SGHTA, CDR2 FQGTGA. This CDR3 spans 15 amino acids. The V and J ends lost 4 bases and 0 bases respectively, with 7 bases between them. The CDR3 here is CASSSPASYNSPLHF. The CDR3 DNA sequence: TGTGCCAGCAGCTCGCCAGCCTCCTATAATTCACCCCTCCACTTT.

The V and J genes are TRBV29-1 and TRBJ1-1, with D uncertain. Between the trimmed V and J ends, which lost 0 bases and 0 bases, there was a span of 5 bases. Germline V gene data show CDR1 as SQVTM and CDR2 as ANQGSEA. The CDR3 is made up of 13 amino acids. CDR3 in amino acids: CSVEDRVNTEAFF. The CDR3 DNA is TGCAGCGTTGAAGATCGGGTGAACACTGAAGCTTTCTTT.

The rearrangement joins TRBV12-3 or TRBV12-4 to TRBJ1-1; D perhaps matches TRBD1 (6 bases). CDR3 size: 12 residues. Trimming cost V 2 bases and J 10 bases, with 11 bases left between them. Here the CDR3 reads CASSLRDIGAFF. The CDR3 DNA reads TGTGCCAGCAGTTTAAGGGACATCGGAGCTTTCTTT.

The chain links TRBV5-5 to TRBJ1-1, with D possibly TRBD1 on 5 matching bases. Germline assignment: CDR1 SGHKS and CDR2 YYEKEE (reference sequence). The V gene lost 2 bases and the J gene lost 6 bases, with 11 bases spanning the gap. The CDR3 loop spans 13 amino acids. The CDR3 protein is CASSFTGRPEAFF. Here the CDR3 DNA reads TGTGCCAGCAGCTTTACAGGAAGACCTGAAGCTTTCTTT.

In its sample, this clonotype was seen many times. V gene TRBV12-3 or TRBV12-4 combines with J gene TRBJ1-2; TRBD1 agrees at 8 bases. Trimming cost V 3 bases and J 7 bases; bases outside gene matches: 7. The CDR3 is 14 amino acids. The CDR3 DNA is TGTGCCAGCAGTTTCTTAGGGACAGGAGGTGGCTACACCTTC. This translates into CASSFLGTGGGYTF.

The chain couples TRBV5-5 to TRBJ2-2; D is possibly TRBD2 (6 bases). V lost 7 bases to trimming and J lost 6 bases, with 10 bases between them. The CDR3 sequence is 12 residues long. Germline assignment: CDR1 SGHKS and CDR2 YYEKEE (reference sequence). CDR3 in DNA: TGTGCCAGCCAGGAGGGGCCCGGGGAGCTGTTTTTT. Translation: CASQEGPGELFF.

This clonotype was seen a few times. V is TRBV29-1 and J is TRBJ2-1; 9 bases fit TRBD2. The CDR3 extends over 15 amino acids. Germline V lookup: CDR1 SQVTM, CDR2 ANQGSEA. V shed 4 bases and J 5 bases; nucleotides not matched to a gene: 9. The CDR3 DNA reads TGCAGCGTTGGCCCAGGACTAGCGCTAAACAATGAGCAGTTCTTC. Translation: CSVGPGLALNNEQFF.

This clonotype was counted many times. This sequence joins TRBV5-1 and TRBJ2-1; D not certain. The CDR3 contains 16 residues. V shed 0 bases and J shed 5 bases, with 15 bases lying between them. Germline CDR1 SGHRS, CDR2 YFSETQ. The CDR3 DNA reads as TGCGCCAGCAGCTTGGGCGCATCCCATCTAAACAATGAGCAGTTCTTC. Protein product: CASSLGASHLNNEQFF.

The table lists this clonotype with many counts. This chain joins TRBV15 and TRBJ2-5; no clear D. CDR3 length: 15 residues. Trimming shortened V by 0 bases and J by 3 bases, and 11 bases separated the two germline ends. From germline, CDR1 is LNHNV and CDR2 YYDKDF (reference sequence). The CDR3 sequence is CATSRDKSVEETQYF. The DNA of the CDR3 is TGTGCCACCAGCAGAGATAAGTCAGTAGAAGAGACCCAGTACTTC. Variable domain in full (rest from reference TRBV15 and TRBJ2-5): DAMVIQNPRYQVTQFGKPVTLSCSQTLNHNVMYWYQQKSSQAPKLLFHYYDKDFNNEADTPDNFQSRRPNTSFCFLDIRSPGLGDTAMYLCATSRDKSVEETQYFGPGTRLLVL.

CDR3 nucleotide sequence: TGTGCCATCAGTGGAACTAGCGGGAGTACCAATGAGCAGTTCTTC. This codes for CAISGTSGSTNEQFF. The chain has TRBV10-3 and TRBJ2-1; 11 bases line up with TRBD2. Germline CDR1 and CDR2: ENHRY and SYGVKD. The CDR3 loop spans 15 amino acids. The ends lost 4 bases at V and 6 bases at J; junction bases unmatched: 5.

The chain has TRBV5-1 and TRBJ2-7; possibly TRBD1 for D (5 bases). The V and J ends lost 4 bases and 6 bases respectively, with 23 bases between them. Germline V gives CDR1 SGHRS, CDR2 YFSETQ. This CDR3 region has 16 residues. CDR3 sequence (DNA): TGCGCCAGCAGCACCGACACGGACATGCGACCCGGCGAGCAGTACTTC. It is translated as CASSTDTDMRPGEQYF.

The chain joins TRBV12-3 or TRBV12-4 to TRBJ1-1; D perhaps matches TRBD1 (5 bases). V dropped 5 bases and J dropped 0 bases, with 10 bases sitting between them. CDR3 size: 14 residues. As DNA, the CDR3 is TGTGCCAGCAGTCACTCAGGGCTGAACACTGAAGCTTTCTTT. Protein sequence: CASSHSGLNTEAFF.

This clonotype was seen only once. The gene calls are TRBV27 and TRBJ2-3, with 13 bases that match TRBD2. CDR1 is MNHEY, CDR2 SMNVEV, per germline (reference sequence). The CDR3 is 16 residues long. The V and J ends lost 6 bases and 2 bases, in that order; junction bases with no gene match: 5. CDR3 DNA sequence: TGTGCCAGCAGAAAAGGGACTAGCGGGATCACAGATACGCAGTATTTT. The encoded protein is CASRKGTSGITDTQYF.

The V and J genes are TRBV10-1 and TRBJ2-5; the D gene could be TRBD1 or TRBD2 (5 bases each). This CDR3 spans 16 amino acids. Looked up from germline, CDR1 is WNHNN and CDR2 is SYGVQD (reference sequence). Trimming removed 1 base at V and 5 bases at J, with 17 bases between. CDR3 sequence reads: CASSEWSRDGYETQYF. For the CDR3, the DNA is TGCGCCAGCAGTGAGTGGTCCAGGGACGGTTACGAGACCCAGTACTTC.

The chain links TRBV5-1 to TRBJ1-2; 7 nucleotides align to TRBD1. The CDR3 has 15 residues. CDR1 SGHRS and CDR2 YFSETQ come from the germline V gene. The V segment lost 0 bases and the J segment 9 bases; nucleotides outside the gene matches: 11. CDR3 sequence: CASSLDSRGVESYTF. CDR3 sequence (DNA): TGCGCCAGCAGCTTGGACTCCAGGGGGGTAGAGAGCTACACCTTC.

The table lists this clonotype with many counts. The chain uses TRBV7-8 and TRBJ2-5; a weak D match, TRBD1 (5 bases). CDR1 and CDR2 (germline): SGHVS, FQNEAQ. This CDR3 contains 13 residues. V gave up 5 bases and J gave up 2 bases, with 9 bases separating them. This CDR3 reads CASSRTLQETQYF. Written as DNA, the CDR3 is TGTGCCAGCAGCCGGACATTACAAGAGACCCAGTACTTC.

There are a few counts of this clonotype. The V gene is TRBV11-2, the J gene TRBJ1-2; tentatively, D is TRBD1 (6 bases). The CDR3 contains 15 residues. The V gene lost 3 bases and the J gene lost 8 bases, with 19 bases spanning the gap. Germline CDR1 is SGHAT and CDR2 is FQNNGV. The DNA of the CDR3 is TGTGCCAGCAGCTTGGGACCCAACAGGGAGTACGGCTACACCTTC. This gives the protein CASSLGPNREYGYTF. The variable domain in full, with the rest retrieved from reference TRBV11-2 and TRBJ1-2, is EAGVAQSPRYKIIEKRQSVAFWCNPISGHATLYWYQQILGQGPKLLIQFQNNGVVDDSQLPKDRFSAERLKGVDSTLKIQPAKLEDSAVYLCASSLGPNREYGYTFGSGTRLTVV.

In its sample, this clonotype was seen many times. The J gene is TRBJ2-5, the V gene TRBV29-1; no clear D gene. Germline V gene sequence: CDR1 SQVTM, CDR2 ANQGSEA. Trimming removed 4 bases at V and 4 bases at J, with 7 bases between. CDR3 length equals 11 residues. CDR3: CSVVLVETQYF. CDR3 coding DNA: TGCAGCGTTGTTCTAGTAGAGACCCAGTACTTC.

The V call is TRBV2, the J call TRBJ2-6; D may be TRBD2 (7 bases). V was pared by 8 bases and J by 4 bases, with 24 bases between. Germline V CDR1 and CDR2: SNHLY, FYNNEI. The CDR3 has 18 residues. Here the CDR3 reads CASFTLRGALFGANVLTF. CDR3 nucleotides: TGTGCCAGCTTCACCCTACGGGGGGCGCTTTTCGGGGCCAACGTCCTGACTTTC.

This clonotype was counted a few times. This rearrangement joins TRBV7-3 to TRBJ2-1; D may match TRBD1 or TRBD2 (5 bases each). Germline CDR1 and CDR2: SGHTA and FQGTGA. The CDR3 is made up of 15 amino acids. V lost 5 bases and J lost 5, with 16 bases in between. The CDR3 loop is CASSPSVGDHNEQFF. CDR3 DNA sequence: TGTGCCAGCAGCCCGTCGGTGGGGGACCACAATGAGCAGTTCTTC.

This clonotype has just a few counts. The chain uses TRBV5-1 and TRBJ1-1; D not certain. Germline values: CDR1 SGHRS, CDR2 YFSETQ. Trimming shortened V by 1 base and J by 5 bases, and 12 bases separated the two germline ends. The CDR3 length is 14 residues. CDR3 region: CASSLSFSGTEAFF. Written as DNA, the CDR3 is TGCGCCAGCAGCTTGTCCTTTTCGGGTACTGAAGCTTTCTTT.

This clonotype was seen a few times. V gene TRBV20-1 combines with J gene TRBJ2-5; 11 nucleotides agree with TRBD2. V shed 8 bases, J shed 5 bases, and the junction held 16 bases outside the gene matches. The germline V gene has CDR1 DFQATT and CDR2 SNEGSKA (reference sequence). This CDR3 spans 16 amino acids. For the CDR3, the DNA is TGCAGTTCCTCCTTGCTAGCGGGAGGTTCTAGGGAGACCCAGTACTTC. Translation gives CSSSLLAGGSRETQYF.

This clonotype has a count of ten or more. The chain joins TRBV29-1 to TRBJ1-1; D is uncertain. Per the germline V gene, CDR1 is SQVTM and CDR2 is ANQGSEA. The V end was cut by 7 bases, the J end by 4 bases, with 13 bases between. There are 12 residues in the CDR3. Here the CDR3 reads CSALGRVTEAFF. For the CDR3, the DNA is TGCAGCGCCTTAGGGAGGGTCACTGAAGCTTTCTTT.

In DNA, the CDR3 is TGTGCCAGCAGCTTATACCCCCCTCCGACAGGGGGGATGAAAGAGACCCAGTACTTC. Its protein is CASSLYPPPTGGMKETQYF. The chain recombines TRBV11-2 with TRBJ2-5, with 9 bases aligning to TRBD1. The CDR3 is 19 amino acids. Trimming removed 2 bases from V and 3 bases from J; junction bases left unmatched: 16. Per germline, CDR1 SGHAT and CDR2 FQNNGV.

This clonotype was detected ten times or more. V usage is TRBV12-3 or TRBV12-4 and J usage is TRBJ2-1; D is undetermined. Trimming cost V 10 bases and J 4 bases, with 14 bases left between them. CDR3 size: 13 residues. The chain's CDR3 is CATRDFSYNEQFF. The CDR3 DNA reads TGTGCCACCCGAGACTTCTCATACAATGAGCAGTTCTTC.

This clonotype was recorded a few times. The rearrangement links TRBV5-1 to TRBJ2-2; 7 positions match TRBD1. The germline gives CDR1 SGHRS, CDR2 YFSETQ. This CDR3 has 13 residues. Trimming took 4 bases from V and 9 from J; bases not matched to a gene: 6. CDR3 in amino acids: CASSVQGRRELFF. In DNA form, the CDR3 reads TGCGCCAGCAGCGTACAGGGGAGACGGGAGCTGTTTTTT.